These 8 T cell receptor beta chains originate from one sample sequenced in a study of vaccination effects on CD4 cells after COVID-19. Sequencing in the ViraFEST assay came after antigen-specific CD4+ T cells had been expanded with viral peptide pools, which were used to stimulate PBMC. Following 10 days of culture, CD4+ T cells were isolated. Vaccination of participants consisted of two doses of either the BNT162b2 or mRNA-1273 vaccine. Which antigens these TCRs recognize remains unknown. Repertoires were generated with immunoSEQ multiplex PCR, while TCRdb's copy carries only in-frame clones and drops some. The profile shows about 38,000 clones, approximately 84% of them singletons. The sample was CD4+ T cells from PBMCs cultured with HCoV-NL63 spike peptides, taken after COVID-19 vaccination. These receptors were taken from a human donor who received a COVID-19 vaccine. Some clones in this sample may be carry-over from other donors' samples.

The chain couples TRBV7-9 to TRBJ2-2; TRBD1 agrees at 7 bases. The CDR3 extends over 15 amino acids. Trimming cost V 4 bases and J 2 bases; bases outside gene matches: 4. Germline CDR1 SEHNR, CDR2 FQNEAQ (reference sequence). CDR3 region: CASSSRDSNTGELFF. In DNA form, the CDR3 reads TGTGCCAGCAGCTCCCGGGACAGTAACACCGGGGAGCTGTTTTTT.

The V call is TRBV10-3, the J call TRBJ2-7, with no clear D. CDR1 is ENHRY, CDR2 SYGVKD, per germline. Trimming cost V 2 bases and J 5 bases, with 10 bases left between them. The CDR3 has 13 amino acids. CDR3 protein: CAISEREVNEQYV. CDR3 DNA sequence: TGTGCCATCAGTGAGAGGGAAGTAAACGAGCAGTACGTC.

The chain has TRBV9 and TRBJ2-3, with TRBD2 matching over 9 bases. J gave up 0 bases and V 4 bases, and 6 bases lay outside the gene matches. The CDR3 sequence is 16 residues long. Per the germline V gene, CDR1 is SGDLS and CDR2 is YYNGEE. The CDR3 DNA follows: TGTGCCAGCAGCCCGGGGACTAGCCTTAGCACAGATACGCAGTATTTT. Its translation: CASSPGTSLSTDTQYF. The variable domain in full, with the rest retrieved from reference TRBV9 and TRBJ2-3, is DSGVTQTPKHLITATGQRVTLRCSPRSGDLSVYWYQQSLDQGLQFLIQYYNGEERAKGNILERFSAQQFPDLHSELNLSSLELGDSALYFCASSPGTSLSTDTQYFGPGTRLTVL.

In this sample, this clone turned up a few times. V gene TRBV29-1 combines with J gene TRBJ2-1, with 11 bases identical to TRBD2. In germline, CDR1 is SQVTM, CDR2 ANQGSEA. This CDR3 comprises 15 residues. With 2 bases clipped from V and 7 bases from J, the junction kept 7 bases outside the gene matches. The chain's CDR3 is CSVEPASGGRNEQFF. The CDR3 DNA follows: TGCAGCGTTGAACCGGCTAGCGGGGGGCGTAATGAGCAGTTCTTC.

The gene calls are TRBV10-1 and TRBJ1-6; D unclear. Germline V gene data show CDR1 as WNHNN and CDR2 as SYGVQD (reference sequence). V gave up 2 bases and J gave up 10 bases, with 9 bases separating them. The CDR3 contains 13 residues. The CDR3 sequence: CASSEVGSSPLHF. CDR3 coding DNA: TGCGCCAGCAGTGAGGTGGGGTCCTCACCCCTCCACTTT.

Only a few counts were recorded for this clone. This chain joins TRBV4-1 and TRBJ1-5; unclear D gene. Germline loops: CDR1 MGHRA, CDR2 YSYEKL. This CDR3 region has 17 residues. V was shortened by 1 base and J by 1 base, with 14 bases between the two germline ends. CDR3 sequence reads: CASSQGASQYSNQPQHF. The CDR3 nucleotides are TGCGCCAGCAGCCAAGGGGCTAGCCAGTACAGCAATCAGCCCCAGCATTTT.

The chain carries TRBV6-5 and TRBJ2-5; D may be TRBD2 (6 bases). Looked up from germline, CDR1 is MNHEY and CDR2 is SVGAGI. V was shortened by 0 bases and J by 4 bases, with 15 bases between the two germline ends. The CDR3 totals 16 residues. CDR3 DNA: TGTGCCAGCAGTTACTCATGGACTCCGGGGGTAGAGACCCAGTACTTC. It yields the protein CASSYSWTPGVETQYF.

This clone was recorded a few times. The genes are TRBV5-1 and TRBJ2-3; TRBD1 aligns across 8 bases. With V trimmed by 7 bases and J by 4 bases, 11 bases remained unmatched. The length of the CDR3 is 15 residues. The germline gives CDR1 SGHRS, CDR2 YFSETQ. The CDR3 region has the DNA TGCGCCAGCCGATGGACAGGGAGGTGGTCAGATACGCAGTATTTT. Amino acids: CASRWTGRWSDTQYF.